This TCR beta chain was sequenced in a study of response to subunit inactivated influenza vaccine. From the RT-PCR reads, TCRdb called clonotypes with MiXCR, one entry per CDR3 protein. Here the sample spans 200,000 to 300,000 distinct CDR3 sequences, 12% being singletons. Study-level findings and limits: With each seasonal influenza vaccination, the authors suggested, few new T cells are recruited.

Turning to this clonotype: Antigen: not known.

The sample in question was non-naive T cells sorted from PBMCs, obtained around 15 days before vaccination. The sequence derives from a man in his forties or fifties who received an inactivated influenza vaccine.

The CDR3 loop is CSARGGTYNEQFF. The DNA for the CDR3 is TGCAGTGCTAGAGGCGGGACCTACAATGAGCAGTTCTTC. The chain has TRBV20-1 and TRBJ2-1; weak D call: TRBD2 (6 bases). This CDR3 has 13 amino acids. V gave up 1 base and J gave up 2 bases, with 6 bases separating them. CDR1 and CDR2 (germline): DFQATT, SNEGSKA (reference sequence).